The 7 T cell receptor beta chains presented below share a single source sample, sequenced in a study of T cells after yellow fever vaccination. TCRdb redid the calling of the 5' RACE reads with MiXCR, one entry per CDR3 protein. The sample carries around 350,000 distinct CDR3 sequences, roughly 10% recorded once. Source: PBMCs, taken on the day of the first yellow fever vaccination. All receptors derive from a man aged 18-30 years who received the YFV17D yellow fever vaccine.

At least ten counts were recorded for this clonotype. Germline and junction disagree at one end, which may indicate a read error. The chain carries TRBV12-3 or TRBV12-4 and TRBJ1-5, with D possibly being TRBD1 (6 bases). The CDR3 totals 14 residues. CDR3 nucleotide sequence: TGTGCCAGCAGCTTCAGGGGTAGCGATCAGCCCCAGCATTTT. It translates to CASSFRGSDQPQHF.

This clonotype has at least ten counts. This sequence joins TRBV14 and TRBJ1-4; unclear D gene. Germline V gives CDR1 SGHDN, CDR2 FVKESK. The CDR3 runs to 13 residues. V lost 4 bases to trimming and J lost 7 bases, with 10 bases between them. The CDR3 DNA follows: TGTGCCAGCAGCCCCCGGACGGGTGAAAAACTGTTTTTT. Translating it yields CASSPRTGEKLFF.

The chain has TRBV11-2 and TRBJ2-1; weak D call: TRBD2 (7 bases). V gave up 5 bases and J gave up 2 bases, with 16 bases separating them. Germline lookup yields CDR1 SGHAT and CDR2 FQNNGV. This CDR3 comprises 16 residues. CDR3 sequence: CASSQRPGGAYNEQFF. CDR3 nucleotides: TGTGCCAGCAGCCAAAGGCCGGGGGGCGCCTACAATGAGCAGTTCTTC. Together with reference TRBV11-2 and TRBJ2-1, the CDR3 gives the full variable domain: EAGVAQSPRYKIIEKRQSVAFWCNPISGHATLYWYQQILGQGPKLLIQFQNNGVVDDSQLPKDRFSAERLKGVDSTLKIQPAKLEDSAVYLCASSQRPGGAYNEQFFGPGTRLTVL.

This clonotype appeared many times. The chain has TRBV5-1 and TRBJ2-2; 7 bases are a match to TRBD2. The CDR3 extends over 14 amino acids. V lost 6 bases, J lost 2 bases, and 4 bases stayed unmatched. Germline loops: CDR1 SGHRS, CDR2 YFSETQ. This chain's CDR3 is CASMASGNTGELFF. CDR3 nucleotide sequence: TGCGCCAGCATGGCTAGCGGTAACACCGGGGAGCTGTTTTTT. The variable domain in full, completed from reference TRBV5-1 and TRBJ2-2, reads KAGVTQTPRYLIKTRGQQVTLSCSPISGHRSVSWYQQTPGQGLQFLFEYFSETQRNKGNFPGRFSGRQFSNSRSEMNVSTLELGDSALYLCASMASGNTGELFFGEGSRLTVL.

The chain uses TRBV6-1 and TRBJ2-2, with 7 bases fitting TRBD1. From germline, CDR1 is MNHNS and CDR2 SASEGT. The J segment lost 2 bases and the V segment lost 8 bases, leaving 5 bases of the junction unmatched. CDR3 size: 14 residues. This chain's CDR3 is CASQDRVNTGELFF. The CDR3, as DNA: TGTGCCAGCCAAGACAGGGTAAACACCGGGGAGCTGTTTTTT.

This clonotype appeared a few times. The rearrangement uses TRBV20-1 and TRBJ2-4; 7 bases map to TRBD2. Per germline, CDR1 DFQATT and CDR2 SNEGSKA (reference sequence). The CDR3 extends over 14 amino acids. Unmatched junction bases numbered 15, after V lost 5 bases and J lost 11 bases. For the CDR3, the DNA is TGCAGTGCTGATAAGAGACTAGCCAGGGACGTTCAGTACTTC. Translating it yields CSADKRLARDVQYF.

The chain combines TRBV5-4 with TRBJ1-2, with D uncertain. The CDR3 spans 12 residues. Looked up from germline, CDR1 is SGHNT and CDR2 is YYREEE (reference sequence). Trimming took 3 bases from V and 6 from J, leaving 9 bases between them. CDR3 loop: CASSYGGDGYTF. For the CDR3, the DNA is TGTGCCAGCAGCTACGGTGGAGATGGCTACACCTTC.